The clone carrying this T cell receptor beta chain was seen more than once but under ten times. The antigen remains unidentified. This entry belongs to a study of cytomegalovirus exposure and HLA in healthy donors. Study-level points and caveats: Prior analysis indicated that the majority of TCR beta V segments exhibited productivity approximately 87% or approximately 30% of the time.

Donors sampled were nominally healthy, though unrecorded immune exposures were likely. In the PCR, 60 Vbeta and 13 Jbeta primers were used. Only in-frame clones appear in the TCRdb table, and some are missing; sequencing was by immunoSEQ multiplex PCR. In the table there are approximately 97,000 clones, around 57% of which are singletons. From germline, CDR1 is MNHNS and CDR2 SASEGT. The CDR3 is 13 residues long. V lost 6 bases to trimming and J lost 5 bases; unmatched junction nucleotides: 7. The source material was PBMCs. The V gene is TRBV6-1, the J gene TRBJ2-7, with 7 bases that match TRBD2. This receptor was identified in a human donor in good health. The CDR3 sequence is CASRSGTNNEQYF. For the CDR3, the DNA is TGTGCCAGCAGGAGTGGGACTAACAACGAGCAGTACTTC.